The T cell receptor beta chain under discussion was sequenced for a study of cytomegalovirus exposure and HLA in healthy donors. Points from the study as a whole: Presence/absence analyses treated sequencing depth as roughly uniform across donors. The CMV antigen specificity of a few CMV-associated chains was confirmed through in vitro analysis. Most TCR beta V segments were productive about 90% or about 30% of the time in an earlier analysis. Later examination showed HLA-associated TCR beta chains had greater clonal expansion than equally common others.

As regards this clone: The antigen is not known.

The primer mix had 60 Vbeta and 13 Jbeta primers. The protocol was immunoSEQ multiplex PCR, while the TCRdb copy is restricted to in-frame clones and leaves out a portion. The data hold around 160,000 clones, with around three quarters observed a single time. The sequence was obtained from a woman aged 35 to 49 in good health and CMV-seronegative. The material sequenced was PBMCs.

Written as DNA, the CDR3 is TGTGCCAGCAGTTACTCTAGCAGGGCCTACGAGCAGTACTTC. This gives the protein CASSYSSRAYEQYF. The chain links TRBV6-5 to TRBJ2-5, with D possibly TRBD1 on 5 matching bases. Judging by the DNA end, TRBJ2-7 fits better; the J call may be wrong. The V gene's germline CDR1 is MNHEY and CDR2 SVGAGI. The length of the CDR3 is 14 residues.